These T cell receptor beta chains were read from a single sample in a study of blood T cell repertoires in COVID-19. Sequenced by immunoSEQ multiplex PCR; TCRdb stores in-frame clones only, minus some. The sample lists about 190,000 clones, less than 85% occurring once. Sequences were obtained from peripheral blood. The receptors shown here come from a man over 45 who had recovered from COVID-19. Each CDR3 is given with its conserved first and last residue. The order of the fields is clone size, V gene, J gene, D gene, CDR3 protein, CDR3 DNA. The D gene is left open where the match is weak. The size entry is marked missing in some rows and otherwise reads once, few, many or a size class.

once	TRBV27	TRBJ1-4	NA	CASSPARGEKLFF	TGTGCCAGCAGTCCGGCGAGAGGTGAAAAACTGTTTTTT
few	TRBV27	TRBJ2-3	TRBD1	CASRRQGLTDTQYF	TGTGCCAGCCGTCGACAGGGTTTGACAGATACGCAGTATTTT
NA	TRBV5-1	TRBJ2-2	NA	CASAGTGELFF	TGCGCCAGCGCGGGAACCGGGGAGCTGTTTTTT
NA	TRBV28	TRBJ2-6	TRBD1	CASKPGQGARGANVLTF	TGTGCCAGCAAACCGGGACAGGGGGCGCGAGGGGCCAACGTCCTGACTTTC
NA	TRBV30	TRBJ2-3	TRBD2	CAWISGGNTDTQYF	TGTGCCTGGATCTCGGGGGGTAACACAGATACGCAGTATTTT
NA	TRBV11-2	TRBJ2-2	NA	CASSLGLNTGELFF	TGTGCCAGCAGCTTGGGACTGAACACCGGGGAGCTGTTTTTT
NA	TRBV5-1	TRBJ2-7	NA	CASSRGAGFSYEQYF	TGCGCCAGCAGCCGAGGAGCGGGTTTTAGCTACGAGCAGTACTTC
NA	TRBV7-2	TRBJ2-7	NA	CASRLPGSHEQYF	TGTGCCAGCAGGCTCCCGGGTTCCCACGAGCAGTACTTC
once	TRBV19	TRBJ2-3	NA	CASRRRTDTDTQYF	TGTGCCAGTCGACGACGGACAGACACAGATACGCAGTATTTT
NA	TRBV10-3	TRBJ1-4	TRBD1	CAISSGTGGAGEKLFF	TGTGCCATCAGTTCCGGGACAGGGGGCGCCGGGGAAAAACTGTTTTTT
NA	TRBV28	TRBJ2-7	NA	CASSLAGGSYEQYF	TGTGCCAGCAGTTTAGCGGGCGGCTCCTACGAGCAGTACTTC
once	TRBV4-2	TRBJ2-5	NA	CASSGSSAGRETQYF	TGTGCCAGCAGCGGGTCGTCGGCGGGAAGAGAGACCCAGTACTTC
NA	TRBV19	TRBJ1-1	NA	CASSTPRDTEAFF	TGTGCCAGTAGTACACCGAGGGACACTGAAGCTTTCTTT
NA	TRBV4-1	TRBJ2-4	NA	CASSPEGQKLAKNIQYF	TGCGCCAGCAGCCCGGAGGGACAGAAACTAGCCAAAAACATTCAGTACTTC
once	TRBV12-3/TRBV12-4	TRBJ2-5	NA	CASKTGWETQYF	TGTGCCAGCAAAACGGGTTGGGAGACCCAGTACTTC
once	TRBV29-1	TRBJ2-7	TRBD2	CSTWGFRGGDEQYF	TGCAGCACCTGGGGGTTTAGGGGAGGGGACGAGCAGTACTTC
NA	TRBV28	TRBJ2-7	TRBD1	CASSPADRDSYEQYF	TGTGCCAGCAGTCCGGCGGACAGGGATTCCTACGAGCAGTACTTC
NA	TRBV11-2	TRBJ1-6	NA	CASSLDPVRDSPLHF	TGTGCCAGCAGCTTAGATCCCGTGAGGGATTCACCCCTCCACTTT
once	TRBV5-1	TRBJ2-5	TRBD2	CASSRTSGRTQETQYF	TGCGCCAGCAGCCGGACTAGCGGGAGGACGCAAGAGACCCAGTACTTC
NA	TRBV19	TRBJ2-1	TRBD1	CASSMKVSRTGARNEQFF	TGTGCCAGTAGTATGAAAGTTTCCCGGACAGGGGCGCGAAATGAGCAGTTCTTC
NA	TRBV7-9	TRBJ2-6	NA	CASMPGQFRANVLTF	TGTGCCAGTATGCCCGGACAGTTTAGGGCCAACGTCCTGACTTTC
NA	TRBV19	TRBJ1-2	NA	CASSISGGAGYGYTF	TGTGCCAGTAGTATAAGCGGGGGCGCTGGCTATGGCTACACCTTC
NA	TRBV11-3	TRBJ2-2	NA	CASSPGPDTGELFF	TGTGCCAGCAGCCCCGGTCCTGACACCGGGGAGCTGTTTTTT
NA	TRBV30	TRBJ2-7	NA	CAWSGSGMVYEQYF	TGTGCCTGGAGTGGCAGCGGCATGGTCTACGAGCAGTACTTC
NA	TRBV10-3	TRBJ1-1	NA	CAIRSSSDTEAFF	TGTGCCATTAGAAGTTCCTCGGACACTGAAGCTTTCTTT
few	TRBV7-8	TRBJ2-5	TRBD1	CASRNNPGQGMETQYF	TGTGCCAGCAGGAATAATCCGGGACAGGGTATGGAGACCCAGTACTTC
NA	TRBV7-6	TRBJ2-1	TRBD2	CASSQTGTSGYNEQFF	TGTGCCAGCAGCCAGACCGGGACTAGCGGATACAATGAGCAGTTCTTC
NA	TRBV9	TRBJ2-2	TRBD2	CASSVGSGRETGELFF	TGTGCCAGCAGCGTAGGTAGCGGGAGAGAGACCGGGGAGCTGTTTTTT
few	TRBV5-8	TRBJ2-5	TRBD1	CASSGQGALPFQETQYF	TGTGCCAGCAGCGGACAGGGAGCCCTCCCCTTTCAAGAGACCCAGTACTTC
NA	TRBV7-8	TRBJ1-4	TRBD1	CASSFRTGANEKLFF	TGTGCCAGCAGCTTCCGGACAGGGGCTAATGAAAAACTGTTTTTT
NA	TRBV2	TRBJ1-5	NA	CASERQSIQPQHF	TGTGCCAGCGAAAGACAGTCTATTCAGCCCCAGCATTTT
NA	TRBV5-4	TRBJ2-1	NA	CASSLAQTGNEQFF	TGTGCCAGCAGCTTAGCGCAGACGGGCAATGAGCAGTTCTTC
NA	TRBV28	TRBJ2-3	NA	CASSSRSVTSTDTQYF	TGTGCCAGCAGTTCCCGGAGTGTGACTAGCACAGATACGCAGTATTTT
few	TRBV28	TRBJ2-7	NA	CASRPEDSVSSYEQYF	TGTGCCAGCAGGCCTGAGGACAGCGTGAGCTCCTACGAGCAGTACTTC
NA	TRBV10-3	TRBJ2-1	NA	CAISESQGFYNEQFF	TGTGCCATCAGTGAGTCCCAGGGGTTCTACAATGAGCAGTTCTTC
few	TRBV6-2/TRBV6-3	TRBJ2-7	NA	CASSFRGTISYEQYF	TGTGCCAGCAGTTTTCGGGGAACCATCTCCTACGAGCAGTACTTC
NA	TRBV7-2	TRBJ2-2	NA	CASSLNPGGELFF	TGTGCCAGCAGCCTCAACCCCGGCGGGGAGCTGTTTTTT
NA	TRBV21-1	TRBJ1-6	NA	CASSKHGEGQSGSPLHF	TGTGCCAGCAGCAAACATGGAGAAGGACAGTCGGGTTCACCCCTCCACTTT
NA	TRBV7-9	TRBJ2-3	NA	CASSRDTDTQYF	TGTGCCAGCAGCCGAGACACAGATACGCAGTATTTT
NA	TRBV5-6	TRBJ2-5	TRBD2	CASSPGLAATTQYF	TGTGCCAGCAGCCCAGGACTAGCGGCAACAACCCAGTACTTC
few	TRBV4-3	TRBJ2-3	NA	CASSHLGVPDTQYF	TGCGCCAGCAGCCATCTAGGGGTACCAGATACGCAGTATTTT
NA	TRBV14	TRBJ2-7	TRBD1	CASSQGDWTGNPYEQYF	TGTGCCAGCAGCCAGGGTGACTGGACAGGGAATCCCTACGAGCAGTACTTC
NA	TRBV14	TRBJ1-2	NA	CASSQDLEGANYGYTF	TGTGCCAGCAGCCAAGATCTTGAGGGTGCTAACTATGGCTACACCTTC
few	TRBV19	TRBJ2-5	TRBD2	CASNRGGQETQYF	TGTGCCAGTAATAGGGGAGGGCAAGAGACCCAGTACTTC
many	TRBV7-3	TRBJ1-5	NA	CASSPPGREQPQHF	TGTGCCAGCAGCCCCCCGGGGAGGGAACAGCCCCAGCATTTT
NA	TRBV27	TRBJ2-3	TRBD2	CASSLSWREFTDTQYF	TGTGCCAGCAGTTTATCCTGGCGGGAGTTCACAGATACGCAGTATTTT
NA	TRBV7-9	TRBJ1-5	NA	CASSQGVGQPQHF	TGTGCCAGCAGTCAAGGGGTGGGCCAGCCCCAGCATTTT